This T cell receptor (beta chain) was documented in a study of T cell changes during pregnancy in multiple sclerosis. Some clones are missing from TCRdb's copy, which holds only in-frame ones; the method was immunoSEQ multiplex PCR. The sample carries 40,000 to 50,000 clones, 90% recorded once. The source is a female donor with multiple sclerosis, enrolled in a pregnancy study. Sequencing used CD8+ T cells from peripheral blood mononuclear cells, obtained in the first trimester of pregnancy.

The CDR3, as DNA: TGCGCCAGCAGCTTGGCCGGGACAGGGGGCCCCGGGGAGCTGTTTTTT. Translation: CASSLAGTGGPGELFF. The rearrangement joins TRBV5-1 to TRBJ2-2; 12 positions agree with TRBD1. The CDR3 runs to 16 residues. Trimming removed 0 bases from V and 6 bases from J; junction bases left unmatched: 3. The germline V gene has CDR1 SGHRS and CDR2 YFSETQ.